Listed below are T cell receptor beta chains from one sample, sequenced in a study of cytomegalovirus exposure and HLA in healthy donors. The table came from immunoSEQ multiplex PCR; TCRdb's copy has only in-frame clones and leaves some out. The profile covers around 92,000 clones, with under 85% appearing a single time and under 4.5% taken by the ten largest. Sequencing was performed on PBMCs. Every receptor here comes from a female donor in good health and CMV-seropositive. The CDR3 runs from the conserved cysteine through the conserved F or W. D genes are given only for firm matches. Expanded clones are given a class, and other clones once, few, many or no size at all.

V gene	J gene	D gene	clone size	CDR3 DNA	CDR3 protein
TRBV29-1	TRBJ1-1	TRBD1	once	TGCAGCGGGCGCGACAGGGTCCACACTGAAGCTTTCTTT	CSGRDRVHTEAFF
TRBV11-2	TRBJ1-5	TRBD1	NA	TGTGCCAGCAGCTTAGATCTAGGGGGCAGGCAGCCCCAGCATTTT	CASSLDLGGRQPQHF
TRBV27	TRBJ1-1	NA	once	TGTGCCAGCAGTTTAATCGGGGGGTCCACTGAAGCTTTCTTT	CASSLIGGSTEAFF
TRBV4-2	TRBJ1-2	NA	NA	TGTGCCAGCAGCCAAGGGTACGGGACACGTGTCACTAACTATGGCTACACCTTC	CASSQGYGTRVTNYGYTF
TRBV11-2	TRBJ2-2	TRBD2	NA	TGTGCCAGCAGCTTAGAGAGGACTAGCGCCGGGGAGCTGTTTTTT	CASSLERTSAGELFF
TRBV6-5	TRBJ1-2	NA	NA	TGTGCCAGCAGTTACTCGTTGGGCAGTGGTGGCTACCCCTTC	CASSYSLGSGGYPF
TRBV27	TRBJ1-6	NA	NA	TGTGCCAGCAGTTTGGCGAGGATGTATAATTCACCCCTCCACTTT	CASSLARMYNSPLHF
TRBV6-1	TRBJ2-1	TRBD2	NA	TGTGCCAGCAGTGAAGTTAATAGTGCGGGGGGTGAGCAGTTCTTC	CASSEVNSAGGEQFF
TRBV15	TRBJ2-1	TRBD1	NA	TGTGCCACCAGCAGAGAACAGGGGGCGGGCTACAATGAGCAGTTCTTC	CATSREQGAGYNEQFF
TRBV6-4	TRBJ2-3	NA	NA	TGCGCCAGCAGTGGGGCATACCAAGATACGCAGTATTTT	CASSGAYQDTQYF
TRBV28	TRBJ1-2	TRBD1	NA	TGTGCCAGCAGCTCCGGGACAGGGAACTATGGCTACACCTTC	CASSSGTGNYGYTF
TRBV11-2	TRBJ2-2	TRBD1	NA	TGTGCCAGCAGCTTGCACGACAGGGTAAACACCGGGGAGCTGTTTTTT	CASSLHDRVNTGELFF
TRBV9	TRBJ1-1	NA	NA	TGTGCCAGCAGCGTAGGTAAGGGGCGGAACACTGAAGCTTTCTTT	CASSVGKGRNTEAFF
TRBV5-6	TRBJ2-2	TRBD2	NA	TGTGCCAGCAGCTCTCCGGGACTAGCGGGAGTCGGCGGGGAGCTGTTTTTT	CASSSPGLAGVGGELFF
TRBV7-8	TRBJ2-1	NA	few	TGTGCCAGCAGCTTCCGGGAGCACAATGAGCAGTTCTTC	CASSFREHNEQFF